These 14 T cell receptor beta chains share one sample of origin, sequenced in a study of T cells in Graves' hyperthyroidism and ophthalmopathy. Amplification of TCR beta CDR3 regions used RNA as the template. HTBI primers drove first-round RT-PCR of the TCR CDR3. From the multiplex PCR reads, TCRdb called clonotypes with MiXCR, one entry per CDR3 protein. The profile shows approximately 430,000 distinct CDR3 sequences, around a sixth of them singletons. Sequencing was carried out using blood. These receptors originate from a woman aged 18-29 years with Graves' hyperthyroidism.

This clonotype was picked up many times. CDR3 bases: TGTGCCAGCAGTTTAATACAGAGGGAAACTGAAGCTTTCTTT. Encoded protein: CASSLIQRETEAFF. This chain joins TRBV12-3 or TRBV12-4 and TRBJ1-1; D unclear. Trimming took 2 bases from V and 5 from J, leaving 12 bases between them. The CDR3 covers 14 residues.

This clonotype was recorded many times. The V and J genes are TRBV5-1 and TRBJ1-1, with 10 bases identical to TRBD1. The V gene end was trimmed by 5 bases and the J gene end by 3 bases; junction bases not matched to a gene: 13. From germline, CDR1 is SGHRS and CDR2 YFSETQ. This CDR3 comprises 17 residues. CDR3 in DNA: TGCGCCAGCAGGTCGACAGGGGGCGAGAGGGGCTACACTGAAGCTTTCTTT. Protein product: CASRSTGGERGYTEAFF.

This clonotype was recorded at least ten times. For the CDR3, the DNA is TGTGCCAGCAGCTTCGACAGCTCAGGGACCCAGTACTTC. It specifies CASSFDSSGTQYF. The chain links TRBV13 to TRBJ2-5; tentatively, D is TRBD1 (5 bases). CDR1 is PRHDT and CDR2 is FYEKMQ in the germline V gene (reference sequence). The CDR3 totals 13 residues. The V and J ends lost 3 bases and 7 bases respectively, with 12 bases between them.

This clonotype was seen ten or more times. The V gene is TRBV6-1, the J gene TRBJ2-2, with D perhaps TRBD1 (6 bases). The CDR3 extends over 15 amino acids. With 5 bases removed from V and 4 bases from J, the gap between germline ends came to 14 bases. Germline CDR1 reads MNHNS; CDR2 reads SASEGT. For the CDR3, the DNA is TGTGCCAGCAGTCAATGGGACACGGGCACCGGGGAGCTGTTTTTT. It codes for CASSQWDTGTGELFF.

For this clonotype: Given a much more abundant clone one base away, this may be a read error. The V and J genes are TRBV28 and TRBJ2-7, with no clear D. The germline CDR1 and CDR2 sequences are MDHEN and SYDVKM. CDR3 length: 13 amino acids. CDR3: CGSTLRQDYEQYF. The CDR3 DNA reads as TGTGGCAGCACCTTGAGGCAAGACTACGAGCAGTACTTC. Looking up the rest from reference TRBV28 and TRBJ2-7 gives the full variable domain: DVKVTQSSRYLVKRTGEKVFLECVQDMDHENMFWYRQDPGLGLRLIYFSYDVKMKEKGDIPEGYSVSREKKERFSLILESASTNQTSMYLCGSTLRQDYEQYFGPGTRLTVT.

The V gene is TRBV29-1, the J gene TRBJ2-5; TRBD2 is a possible D gene (5 bases). The CDR3 is made up of 15 amino acids. V dropped 6 bases and J dropped 2 bases, with 19 bases sitting between them. In germline, CDR1 is SQVTM, CDR2 ANQGSEA. In DNA, the CDR3 is TGCAGCGTATCTCCCCTCCGGGGTATTCAAGAGACCCAGTACTTC. It is translated as CSVSPLRGIQETQYF.

The chain carries TRBV27 and TRBJ1-1, with unresolved D. The CDR3 totals 12 residues. Trimming left V 6 bases short and J 6 bases short, with 11 bases between. Germline V CDR1 and CDR2: MNHEY, SMNVEV (reference sequence). DNA of the CDR3: TGTGCCAGCAGACGGACTAATTCTGAAGCTTTCTTT. Translated: CASRRTNSEAFF.

In this sample, this clonotype turned up many times. The chain carries TRBV6-2 or TRBV6-3 and TRBJ1-6; TRBD1 matches at 7 bases. This CDR3 is built from 11 residues. V was pared by 10 bases and J by 13 bases, with 7 bases of the junction left unmatched. Germline V CDR1 and CDR2: MNHEY, SVGEGT. CDR3 bases: TGTGCCACCGGGACAGCCCAGCCCCTCCACTTT. Protein sequence: CATGTAQPLHF.

CDR3 region: CASSLVFGADEKLFF. CDR3 nucleotide sequence: TGTGCCAGCAGCTTAGTTTTCGGGGCAGATGAAAAACTGTTTTTT. The chain recombines TRBV7-2 with TRBJ1-4; D might be TRBD1 (5 bases). The CDR3 runs 15 residues. Per germline, CDR1 SGHTA and CDR2 FQGNSA. Trimming shortened V by 1 base and J by 6 bases, and 12 bases separated the two germline ends.

The sample holds many counts of this clonotype. The V and J genes are TRBV13 and TRBJ1-1; TRBD1 agrees at 12 bases. Germline V CDR1 and CDR2: PRHDT, FYEKMQ (reference sequence). Unmatched junction bases numbered 3, after V lost 3 bases and J lost 4 bases. The CDR3 sequence is 15 residues long. Here the CDR3 DNA reads TGTGCCAGCAGCTTCGCGGGACAGGGGGCCACTGAAGCTTTCTTT. It encodes CASSFAGQGATEAFF.

This clonotype came up many times. This chain links TRBV10-3 with TRBJ2-7; TRBD2 aligns across 9 bases. Trimming cost V 8 bases and J 2 bases; bases outside gene matches: 10. Germline assignment: CDR1 ENHRY and CDR2 SYGVKD. The CDR3 extends over 15 amino acids. CDR3: CAIQKAGGRAYEQYF. The CDR3 DNA reads as TGTGCCATCCAGAAAGCAGGCGGGAGGGCCTACGAGCAGTACTTC.

The table lists this clonotype with many counts. This rearrangement joins TRBV29-1 to TRBJ2-3, with 13 bases matching TRBD2. Trimming removed 1 base from V and 2 bases from J; junction bases left unmatched: 3. Per the germline V gene, CDR1 is SQVTM and CDR2 is ANQGSEA. The CDR3 has 16 amino acids. CDR3 DNA sequence: TGCAGCGTTGAAGGGGGACTAGCGGGGTTCACAGATACGCAGTATTTT. Amino acids: CSVEGGLAGFTDTQYF.

At least ten counts were recorded for this clonotype. This chain connects TRBV6-4 to TRBJ1-1, with D maybe TRBD1 (6 bases). CDR1 MRHNA and CDR2 SNTAGT come from the germline V gene. The CDR3 extends over 18 amino acids. V was clipped by 3 bases and J by 1 base, with 21 bases between them. CDR3 bases: TGTGCCAGCAGTGATATGCCGCAAACACAGGGCCCGAACACTGAAGCTTTCTTT. It encodes CASSDMPQTQGPNTEAFF.

This clonotype was seen only a few times. The chain couples TRBV9 to TRBJ1-2; D not resolved. The CDR3 has 15 residues. The ends were cut back, 0 bases at V and 2 bases at J, with 11 bases in the middle. Germline CDR1 is SGDLS and CDR2 is YYNGEE. CDR3 residues: CASSVGYGANYGYTF. CDR3 bases: TGTGCCAGCAGCGTAGGGTACGGAGCAAACTATGGCTACACCTTC.